This T cell receptor beta chain emerged from a study of shared clonotypes between healthy human individuals. CD45RO-negative, CCR7-positively selected cells formed the naive CD8 fraction, excluding terminally differentiated effector memory CD45RA+ cells. All participating donors were Caucasian adults from Nashville, Tennessee. Generated by immunoSEQ multiplex PCR, the TCRdb table keeps only in-frame clones and is missing some. The sample lists about 2.1 million clones; roughly 93% were seen once. CDR3 size: 16 residues. Trimming removed 2 bases from V and 2 bases from J; junction bases left unmatched: 9. The germline V gene encodes CDR1 SGHAT and CDR2 FQNNGV. As regards this clone: Other DNA sequences within the sample encode an identical CDR3.

Input material: naive CD8+ T cells from PBMCs. This clonotype was obtained from a man younger than 30 in good health. Some clones in this sample may be carry-over from other donors' samples. This chain links TRBV11-2 with TRBJ2-7; 7 positions match TRBD2. CDR3 sequence reads: CASSLSSASGTYEQYF. CDR3 DNA sequence: TGTGCCAGCAGCTTATCCTCGGCTAGCGGAACCTACGAGCAGTACTTC.